This T cell receptor (beta chain) comes out of a study of shared clonotypes between healthy human individuals. Study details: A couple of women and a few men aged 18 to 49 served as donors. The study, taken as a whole, reports: Sorted-subset sequencing, rarefaction showed, was incomplete despite large depth.

Only CD45RO-negative cells positively selected for CCR7 counted as naive CD8 cells, so terminally differentiated effector memory CD45RA+ cells were excluded. Per the original data handling: Without quality scores, immunoSEQ junctional reads could not be filtered like full-length reads. Only in-frame clones appear in the TCRdb table, and some are missing; sequencing was by immunoSEQ multiplex PCR. That table supplies the V and J calls and clone size; D and trimming were determined from the DNA. Of roughly 2 million clones in the sample, less than 95% were seen once. A note on this clone: The antigen is not known.

The sequence came from a man aged 18 to 30 in good health. Sequenced sample: naive CD8+ T cells sorted from blood.

CDR3 bases: TGTGCCAGCAGCCGGGACAGGGCCTCCTACGAGCAGTACTTC. This sequence encodes CASSRDRASYEQYF. This chain joins TRBV9 and TRBJ2-7; 9 bases match TRBD1. Germline CDR1 is SGDLS and CDR2 is YYNGEE. CDR3 length: 14 residues. The V and J ends lost 4 bases and 0 bases, in that order; junction bases with no gene match: 2.